Shown below are 24 T cell receptor beta chains from a single sample sequenced in a study of radiotherapy plus CTLA-4 blockade in lung cancer. Profiled with immunoSEQ multiplex PCR; TCRdb holds only in-frame clones, not every one. Among roughly 88,000 clones listed, 80% to 90% were seen once. Here the sequenced sample was peripheral blood, taken from a patient treated with radiotherapy plus ipilimumab. These TCRs come from a human donor with non-small cell lung cancer who had stable disease on radiotherapy plus ipilimumab.

The CDR3 region is CASSSLRTGGARNSPLHF. The CDR3, as DNA: TGTGCCAGCAGCTCCCTCCGGACAGGGGGCGCGCGTAATTCACCCCTCCACTTT. The rearrangement uses TRBV11-2 and TRBJ1-6; 11 positions agree with TRBD1. The V and J ends lost 4 bases and 6 bases, in that order; junction bases with no gene match: 11. Looked up from germline, CDR1 is SGHAT and CDR2 is FQNNGV. This CDR3 is 18 amino acids long.

The rearrangement joins TRBV5-4 to TRBJ1-1; 7 nucleotides line up with TRBD1. The CDR3 spans 14 residues. V was pared by 6 bases and J by 3 bases, with 8 bases of the junction left unmatched. Per germline, CDR1 SGHNT and CDR2 YYREEE (reference sequence). CDR3 DNA sequence: TGTGCCAGCAACCACAGGGGTCCAGACACTGAAGCTTTCTTT. Its protein is CASNHRGPDTEAFF.

The gene calls are TRBV13 and TRBJ2-4, with no clear D. V was trimmed by 0 bases and J by 3 bases, leaving 15 bases between them. The CDR3 length is 17 residues. Germline CDR1 PRHDT, CDR2 FYEKMQ (reference sequence). The CDR3 protein is CASSLGHSYVGKNIQYF. In nucleotides, the CDR3 is TGTGCCAGCAGCTTAGGACATTCCTACGTAGGCAAAAACATTCAGTACTTC. Together with reference TRBV13 and TRBJ2-4, the CDR3 gives the full variable domain: AAGVIQSPRHLIKEKRETATLKCYPIPRHDTVYWYQQGPGQDPQFLISFYEKMQSDKGSIPDRFSAQQFSDYHSELNMSSLELGDSALYFCASSLGHSYVGKNIQYFGAGTRLSVL.

The chain carries TRBV11-3 and TRBJ2-3; TRBD2 agrees at 11 bases. Germline assignment: CDR1 SGHNT and CDR2 YENEEA. The CDR3 totals 18 residues. Unmatched junction bases numbered 8, after V lost 1 base and J lost 2 bases. CDR3 DNA: TGTGCCAGCAGCTTAGTTGGAGGGACTAGCGGAACCACAGATACGCAGTATTTT. Residues: CASSLVGGTSGTTDTQYF.

This chain uses TRBV7-2 with TRBJ1-5; no firm D call. The V gene lost 2 bases and the J gene lost 0 bases, with 8 bases spanning the gap. This CDR3 is built from 15 residues. From germline, CDR1 is SGHTA and CDR2 FQGNSA. The CDR3 sequence is CASSLSRYSNQPQHF. CDR3 coding DNA: TGTGCCAGCAGCTTAAGCCGATATAGCAATCAGCCCCAGCATTTT.

The chain uses TRBV28 and TRBJ1-1; D possibly corresponds to TRBD1 (6 bases). There are 16 residues in the CDR3. The germline CDR1 and CDR2 sequences are MDHEN and SYDVKM. Trimming stripped 1 base from V and 4 bases from J, with 16 bases between. Here the CDR3 DNA reads TGTGCCAGCAGTTTATTCGGGCAGGGACAACGCACTGAAGCTTTCTTT. Translating it yields CASSLFGQGQRTEAFF.

The chain recombines TRBV10-2 with TRBJ1-3; 8 nucleotides align to TRBD1. CDR3 size: 17 residues. The J segment lost 4 bases and the V segment lost 6 bases, leaving 14 bases of the junction unmatched. Per germline, CDR1 WSHSY and CDR2 SAAADI. The CDR3: CASRDRTGSMMGNTIYF. Written as DNA, the CDR3 is TGCGCCAGCAGAGATCGGACAGGGTCGATGATGGGAAACACCATATATTTT.

The chain is built from TRBV12-5 and TRBJ2-3; D ambiguous. With 6 bases removed from V and 2 bases from J, the gap between germline ends came to 9 bases. Germline V lookup: CDR1 LGHNT, CDR2 FRNRAP. This CDR3 is built from 13 residues. The CDR3 region is CASGLSNTDTQYF. CDR3 nucleotide sequence: TGTGCTAGTGGGTTGTCTAACACAGATACGCAGTATTTT.

This rearrangement joins TRBV7-9 to TRBJ2-2; maybe TRBD1 (6 bases). Trimming took off 1 base at V and 4 bases at J, with 13 bases between the two ends. Looked up from germline, CDR1 is SEHNR and CDR2 is FQNEAQ (reference sequence). This CDR3 has 16 residues. This chain's CDR3 is CASSLVQGRRTGELFF. The CDR3 DNA follows: TGTGCCAGCAGCTTAGTCCAGGGGCGGCGCACCGGGGAGCTGTTTTTT.

The chain recombines TRBV19 with TRBJ2-2, with TRBD2 matching over 8 bases. J was trimmed by 0 bases and V by 6 bases; bases with no gene match: 3. CDR1 LNHDA and CDR2 SQIVND come from the germline V gene (reference sequence). The CDR3 spans 15 residues. DNA for the CDR3: TGTGCCAGTAGAAGCGGGAGCGCGAACACCGGGGAGCTGTTTTTT. Protein sequence: CASRSGSANTGELFF.

The DNA of the CDR3 is TGTGCCAGCAGCGACATTTTAGATTTTGGCACAGATACGCAGTATTTT. This sequence encodes CASSDILDFGTDTQYF. The J gene is TRBJ2-3, the V gene TRBV9; D is unresolved. Germline V gene sequence: CDR1 SGDLS, CDR2 YYNGEE. Trimming shortened V by 3 bases and J by 1 base, and 15 bases separated the two germline ends. CDR3 length: 16 amino acids.

The chain employs TRBV29-1 and TRBJ2-1; D might be TRBD2 (5 bases). The CDR3 has 12 residues. Deletions cut 7 bases from V and 7 bases from J, with 14 bases between. Germline V gene data show CDR1 as SQVTM and CDR2 as ANQGSEA. In DNA form, the CDR3 reads TGCAGCGGGTCACTGGGAGTAAATGAGCAGTTCTTC. This codes for CSGSLGVNEQFF.

V and J are TRBV28 and TRBJ1-5; D remains ambiguous. The V end was cut by 8 bases, the J end by 0 bases, with 5 bases between. The length of the CDR3 is 12 residues. The germline V gene encodes CDR1 MDHEN and CDR2 SYDVKM. In DNA, the CDR3 is TGTGCCAGCGACTATAGCAATCAGCCCCAGCATTTT. Its translation is CASDYSNQPQHF.

V gene TRBV2 combines with J gene TRBJ1-2, with D hard to call. This CDR3 comprises 13 residues. Germline V lookup: CDR1 SNHLY, CDR2 FYNNEI. Between the trimmed V and J ends, which lost 5 bases and 5 bases, there was a span of 12 bases. Here the CDR3 DNA reads TGTGCCAGCAGTCTGAACCTCAAATATGGCTACACCTTC. This codes for CASSLNLKYGYTF.

The chain has TRBV7-9 and TRBJ1-2; tentative D call: TRBD1 (6 bases). The length of the CDR3 is 13 residues. Germline V gives CDR1 SEHNR, CDR2 FQNEAQ (reference sequence). Trimming cost V 1 base and J 8 bases, with 11 bases left between them. This CDR3 reads CASSLEGHMGYTF. CDR3 nucleotides: TGTGCCAGCAGCTTAGAGGGACACATGGGCTACACCTTC. The full variable domain, its missing parts supplied by reference TRBV7-9 and TRBJ1-2, is DTGVSQNPRHKITKRGQNVTFRCDPISEHNRLYWYRQTLGQGPEFLTYFQNEAQLEKSRLLSDRFSAERPKGSFSTLEIQRTEQGDSAMYLCASSLEGHMGYTFGSGTRLTVV.

The genes are TRBV6-5 and TRBJ2-7; D possibly matches TRBD1 or TRBD2 (5 bases each). There are 14 residues in the CDR3. Germline CDR1 and CDR2: MNHEY and SVGAGI. V was pared by 8 bases and J by 0 bases, with 14 bases between. CDR3 sequence: CASSGPLSSYEQYF. In DNA form, the CDR3 reads TGTGCCAGCTCGGGACCGTTGAGCTCCTACGAGCAGTACTTC.

CDR3 residues: CASSVGGARSQPQHF. The CDR3 DNA reads as TGTGCCAGCAGCGTAGGAGGGGCGCGAAGTCAGCCCCAGCATTTT. The chain links TRBV9 to TRBJ1-5; possibly TRBD1 for D (5 bases). Trimming took off 0 bases at V and 6 bases at J, with 13 bases between the two ends. This CDR3 contains 15 residues. The germline V gene has CDR1 SGDLS and CDR2 YYNGEE.

This rearrangement joins TRBV27 to TRBJ2-7, with 10 bases matching TRBD2. There are 16 residues in the CDR3. Germline V gene lookup returns CDR1 MNHEY and CDR2 SMNVEV (reference sequence). Germline trimming cut 2 bases from V and 3 bases from J; bases unmatched to any gene: 7. The CDR3 DNA is TGTGCCAGCAGTTTAAGGCGGGCTAGCGGGGGCTACGAGCAGTACTTC. This gives the protein CASSLRRASGGYEQYF.

V usage is TRBV6-4 and J usage is TRBJ2-2, with D possibly called TRBD1 or TRBD2 (5 bases each). V dropped 6 bases and J dropped 2 bases, with 13 bases sitting between them. This CDR3 has 15 residues. Germline CDR1 reads MRHNA; CDR2 reads SNTAGT. The CDR3 region is CASSFGGGNTGELFF. CDR3 in DNA: TGTGCCAGCAGCTTCGGTGGGGGAAACACCGGGGAGCTGTTTTTT.

This chain links TRBV5-4 with TRBJ2-3, with D tentatively TRBD2 (7 bases). CDR1 is SGHNT, CDR2 YYREEE, per germline (reference sequence). The CDR3 has 15 amino acids. Trimming took off 4 bases at V and 1 base at J, with 13 bases between the two ends. The CDR3 DNA follows: TGTGCCAGCAGCGAGGGGGGGTTCGGCACAGATACGCAGTATTTT. Residues: CASSEGGFGTDTQYF. Filled out from reference TRBV5-4 and TRBJ2-3, the complete variable domain reads ETGVTQSPTHLIKTRGQQVTLRCSSQSGHNTVSWYQQALGQGPQFIFQYYREEENGRGNFPPRFSGLQFPNYSSELNVNALELDDSALYLCASSEGGFGTDTQYFGPGTRLTVL.

This chain joins TRBV30 and TRBJ2-5; 10 bases map to TRBD2. Losses at the gene ends were 5 bases for V and 10 bases for J; bases not matched to a gene: 13. This CDR3 comprises 14 residues. The germline V gene encodes CDR1 GTSNPN and CDR2 SVGIG (reference sequence). The chain's CDR3 is CAWRLAGVHRDQYF. The CDR3 region has the DNA TGTGCCTGGCGGCTAGCGGGGGTCCACAGGGACCAGTACTTC.

The chain carries TRBV9 and TRBJ2-1; maybe TRBD1 (5 bases). The V gene's germline CDR1 is SGDLS and CDR2 YYNGEE. This CDR3 spans 14 amino acids. V lost 0 bases to trimming and J lost 4 bases, with 8 bases between them. CDR3 DNA sequence: TGTGCCAGCAGCGTAGGAGACAGTTACAATGAGCAGTTCTTC. Residues: CASSVGDSYNEQFF.

The rearrangement uses TRBV5-1 and TRBJ1-2; possibly TRBD1 for D (5 bases). The CDR3 covers 14 residues. Trimming removed 1 base at V and 4 bases at J, with 11 bases between. Germline CDR1 SGHRS, CDR2 YFSETQ. Here the CDR3 reads CASSLSSTAYGYTF. In nucleotides, the CDR3 is TGCGCCAGCAGCTTGTCTTCGACAGCCTATGGCTACACCTTC.

A remark on this clone: This sample includes further DNA sequences coding for the same CDR3. The V and J genes are TRBV5-1 and TRBJ1-2; D is possibly TRBD1 (5 bases). This CDR3 is built from 13 residues. V was pared by 1 base and J by 2 bases, with 6 bases between. CDR1 and CDR2 from the germline V gene are SGHRS and YFSETQ. The CDR3 nucleotides read TGCGCCAGCAGCTTGTCAGGGAACTATGGCTACACCTTC. It codes for CASSLSGNYGYTF.